This paragraph covers one TCR beta chain sequence. Its antigen has not been determined. No base quality values were provided; no much bigger clone lies one nucleotide off. These data belong to a study of early stage breast cancer tumors (dated by TCRdb to about 2017). About the investigation overall: Of the approximately 16 invasive breast tumors, roughly eleven were found to be estrogen receptor-positive, progesterone receptor-positive and HER2-negative. About 70% of the 12 ER+/PR+/HER2- tumors were invasive ductal carcinomas, while the other four were invasive lobular carcinomas. On average, each sample got 7.5 to 10-fold read coverage. Across all samples, 2,500,000 or so templates representing approximately 1,000,000 unique clonotypes were detected.

Measured from the cysteine to the phenylalanine, the CDR3 is 13 residues long. The kept DNA is CDR3 alone, 39 bases in frame from the first base. CDR1 and CDR2, per the germline V gene (reference sequence), are PRHDT and FYEKMQ. Between the V and J ends, shortened by 7 bases and 3 bases respectively, the junction contains 12 bases. On the study overall, not on this receptor specifically: Tumors showed approximately 2.4-fold higher T cell density and higher clonality than adjacent normal breast tissue. Repertoires from blood and normal breast were more alike than repertoires from blood and tumor, and in about 85% of the 16 patients, comparing each tissue with blood separated tumor from normal. Because the cohort was small, a breakdown by tumor subtype could not be done. Enriched TCRB sequences shared across patients were mostly commonly generated sequences, unlikely to play an important role in the tumor microenvironment. Sequencing bulk genomic DNA from unsorted cells could not capture chain pairing or functional markers like CD4, CD8 and FOXP3.

Dicing about 19-50 mg of tumor tissue typically gave a DNA yield of more than 2.5 ug. The study profiled bulk TCR beta-chain repertoires in matched peripheral blood, tumor and adjacent normal breast tissue taken from some 17 patients with early-stage breast cancer. After resection, tumor tissue identified by eye was cut out and put into prechilled RNAlater. A TissueLyser II was used to homogenize diced tumor tissue (20-50 mg) in RLTplus buffer containing beta-mercaptoethanol and antifoaming agent. The Qiagen AllPrep DNA/RNA Mini kit was used for genomic DNA extraction. Every sample was amplified as two independent genomic DNA replicates, using roughly 0.5 ug for blood and roughly 1.6 ug for tumor or normal breast. Following the manufacturer's instructions, the ImmunoSeq Intro kit was used to carry out TCRB sequencing on genomic DNA. The multiplex PCR ran for 30 to 35 cycles using proprietary primers and spike-in control sequences for absolute quantification. An 87-bp fragment spanning the CDR3 and flanking V and J genes was sequenced with single-end 150-bp reads. Seven samples, each with two replicates, were multiplexed per lane of an Illumina MiSeq using version 3.0 chemistry. The source study handled its data this way. The vendor's proprietary pipeline processed the raw data and merged both replicates into a single result for each sample. Productive rearrangements sharing the V-gene family, CDR3 amino acid sequence and J-gene segment were defined as clonotypes. To compute clonality, the normalized Shannon entropy (Pielou evenness) of TCRB abundances was subtracted from 1. T cell density was estimated by dividing total templates by the number of input cells inferred from the DNA input amount. Recon with default parameters was used to estimate total repertoire diversity and clonality. A clonotype counted as tumor-enriched if its abundance in tumor exceeded 0.1% and was at least 32-fold higher than its abundance in normal breast. TCRdb provides this immuneACCESS table in a form limited to in-frame rearrangements. Some clones are lacking; in checked studies, under half of them reflect an unresolved V gene, and why the rest are absent is not known. V and J calls and clone size are those listed in that table; D and trimming were worked out from the DNA. The sample yields about 24,000 clones; approximately 67% were counted once. Together, the top ten hold about 10% of the sample.

The clonotype originates from a person between 60 and 69 years old with breast cancer. Sequencing was done on a sample of breast tumor tissue. The rearranged segments are TRBV13 and TRBJ1-2; the D gene cannot be resolved reliably. The nucleotide sequence reads as follows: TGTGCCAGCATTAGCAGCGAAGACTATGGCTACACCTTC. Its protein product is CASISSEDYGYTF.